What follows is one T cell receptor (beta chain) and its context. The antigen is not known. V was clipped by 4 bases and J by 1 base, with 10 bases between them. CDR3 length: 14 residues. Germline values: CDR1 SEHNR, CDR2 FQNEAQ (reference sequence). Treatment meaning: roughly nine-day PBMC culture with coronavirus spike peptide pools or control peptides (ViraFEST assay). The data were taken from a study of vaccination and CD4 T cells after COVID-19. Overall study: Six males and four females, two of them Hispanic, were enrolled as convalescents. Cells were stimulated with overlapping spike peptides from SARS-CoV-2, HCoV-NL63, HCoV-OC43 and HCoV-229E.

Findings and limits, study-wide: Reactive clone data from convalescent patients indicated a median of 86.3% appearing only post-vaccination.

With the Oncomine TCR Beta short-read assay, DNA from cultured CD4+ T cells was sequenced. MiXCR was run by TCRdb on the PCR reads, yielding one entry per CDR3 protein. In the table there are about 4,400 distinct CDR3 sequences, around a fifth of which are singletons. This sequence originates from a human donor who had recovered from COVID-19. The specimen was CD4+ T cells from blood, cultured in vitro. The V call is TRBV7-9, the J call TRBJ1-1; D is unclear. The CDR3 loop is CASSWKGSNTEAFF. The CDR3 DNA reads as TGTGCCAGCAGCTGGAAGGGATCGAACACTGAAGCTTTCTTT.